The present T cell receptor beta chain was sequenced within a study of PD-L1 blockade in urothelial cancer. Study information: Blood drawn 3 weeks (second dose) and 6 weeks after treatment start was analyzed.

Regarding time point: pretreatment peripheral blood. The repertoire was sequenced with immunoSEQ multiplex PCR; TCRdb's copy has only in-frame clones and lacks some. The table lists some 74,000 clones, 70% to 90% of them singletons. The CDR3 runs to 15 residues. Germline V CDR1 and CDR2: GTSNPN, SVGIG (reference sequence). Between the trimmed V and J ends, which lost 1 base and 8 bases, there was a span of 17 bases. This clone was recorded once. Sample: PBMCs, taken around atezolizumab (anti-PD-L1) treatment. V usage is TRBV30 and J usage is TRBJ1-4, with a tentative D call TRBD1 (5 bases). This receptor was obtained from a man aged 35-49 years with urothelial cancer. The CDR3 DNA is TGTGCCTGGAGTGGGTCCCGCGGGGGTAACGAAAAACTGTTTTTT. Translated: CAWSGSRGGNEKLFF. The full variable domain, completed using reference TRBV30 and TRBJ1-4, is SQTIHQWPATLVQPVGSPLSLECTVEGTSNPNLYWYRQAAGRGLQLLFYSVGIGQISSEVPQNLSASRPQDRQFILSSKKLLLSDSGFYLCAWSGSRGGNEKLFFGSGTQLSVL.